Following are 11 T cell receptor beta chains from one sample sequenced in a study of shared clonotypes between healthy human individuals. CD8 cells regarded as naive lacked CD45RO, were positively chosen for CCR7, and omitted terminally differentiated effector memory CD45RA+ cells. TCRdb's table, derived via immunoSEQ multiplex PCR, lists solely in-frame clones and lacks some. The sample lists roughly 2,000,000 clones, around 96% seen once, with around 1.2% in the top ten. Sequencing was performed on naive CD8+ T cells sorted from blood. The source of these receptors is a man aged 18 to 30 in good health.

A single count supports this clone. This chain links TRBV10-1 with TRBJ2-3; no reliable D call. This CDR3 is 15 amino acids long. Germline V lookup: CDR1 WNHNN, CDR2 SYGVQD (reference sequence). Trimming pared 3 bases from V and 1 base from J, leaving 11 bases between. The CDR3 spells CASSDHSPGTDTQYF. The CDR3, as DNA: TGCGCCAGCAGTGATCACAGCCCTGGCACAGATACGCAGTATTTT.

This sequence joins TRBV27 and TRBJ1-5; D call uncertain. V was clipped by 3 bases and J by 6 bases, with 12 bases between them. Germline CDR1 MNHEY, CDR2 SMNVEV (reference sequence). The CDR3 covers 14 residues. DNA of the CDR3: TGTGCCAGCAGTTTTGGGTCGGGGATTCAGCCCCAGCATTTT. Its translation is CASSFGSGIQPQHF.

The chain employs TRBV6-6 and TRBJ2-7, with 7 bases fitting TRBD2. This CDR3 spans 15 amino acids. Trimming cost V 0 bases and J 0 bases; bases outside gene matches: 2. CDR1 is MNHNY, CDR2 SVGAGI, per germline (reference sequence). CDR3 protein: CASSYSRDYSYEQYF. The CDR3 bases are TGTGCCAGCAGTTACTCCCGGGACTACTCCTACGAGCAGTACTTC.

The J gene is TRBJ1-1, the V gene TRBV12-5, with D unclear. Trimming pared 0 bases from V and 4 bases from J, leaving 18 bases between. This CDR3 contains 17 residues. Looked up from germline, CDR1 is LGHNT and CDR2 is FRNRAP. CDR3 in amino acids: CASGLVVLLGLGTEAFF. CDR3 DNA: TGTGCTAGTGGTTTGGTCGTGTTGTTGGGGTTAGGCACTGAAGCTTTCTTT.

The DNA for the CDR3 is TGTGCCAGCAGGGCGGCTTTGTCCTATGGCTACACCTTC. This sequence encodes CASRAALSYGYTF. The chain carries TRBV6-6 and TRBJ1-2; no reliable D call. V lost 6 bases and J 4 bases, leaving 12 bases between the germline ends. The CDR3 loop spans 13 amino acids. Germline CDR1 and CDR2: MNHNY and SVGAGI (reference sequence).

The CDR3 region has the DNA TGTGCCAGCAGCTCGAAGGGGTACACTAATGAAAAACTGTTTTTT. The encoded protein is CASSSKGYTNEKLFF. The gene calls are TRBV7-9 and TRBJ1-4, with D maybe TRBD1 (5 bases). The V end was cut by 4 bases, the J end by 2 bases, with 11 bases between. The CDR3 extends over 15 amino acids. The germline V gene encodes CDR1 SEHNR and CDR2 FQNEAQ (reference sequence).

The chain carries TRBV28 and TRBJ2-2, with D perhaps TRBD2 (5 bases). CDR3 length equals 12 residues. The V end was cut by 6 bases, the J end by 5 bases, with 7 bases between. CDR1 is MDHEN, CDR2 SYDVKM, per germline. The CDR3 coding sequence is TGTGCCAGCAGGAGAGGGACCGGGGAGCTGTTTTTT. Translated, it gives CASRRGTGELFF. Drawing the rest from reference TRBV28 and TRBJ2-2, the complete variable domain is DVKVTQSSRYLVKRTGEKVFLECVQDMDHENMFWYRQDPGLGLRLIYFSYDVKMKEKGDIPEGYSVSREKKERFSLILESASTNQTSMYLCASRRGTGELFFGEGSRLTVL.

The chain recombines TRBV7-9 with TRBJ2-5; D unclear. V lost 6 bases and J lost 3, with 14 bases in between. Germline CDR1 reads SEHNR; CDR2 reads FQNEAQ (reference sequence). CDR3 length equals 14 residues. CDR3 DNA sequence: TGTGCCAGCAGTACCTCCGGGTATGAAGAGACCCAGTACTTC. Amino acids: CASSTSGYEETQYF. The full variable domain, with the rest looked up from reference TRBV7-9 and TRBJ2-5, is DTGVSQNPRHKITKRGQNVTFRCDPISEHNRLYWYRQTLGQGPEFLTYFQNEAQLEKSRLLSDRFSAERPKGSFSTLEIQRTEQGDSAMYLCASSTSGYEETQYFGPGTRLLVL.

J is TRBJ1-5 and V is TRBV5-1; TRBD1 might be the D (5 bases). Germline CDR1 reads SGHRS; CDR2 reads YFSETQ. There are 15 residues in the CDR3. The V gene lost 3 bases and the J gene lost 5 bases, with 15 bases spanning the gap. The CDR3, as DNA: TGCGCCAGCAGCTACGAGACAGAGGCGGATCAGCCCCAGCATTTT. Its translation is CASSYETEADQPQHF.

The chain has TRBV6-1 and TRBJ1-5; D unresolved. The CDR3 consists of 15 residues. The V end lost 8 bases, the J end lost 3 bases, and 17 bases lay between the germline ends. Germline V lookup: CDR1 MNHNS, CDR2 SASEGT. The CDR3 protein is CASHSDFSDNQPQHF. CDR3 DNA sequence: TGTGCCAGCCATTCCGACTTCTCTGACAATCAGCCCCAGCATTTT.

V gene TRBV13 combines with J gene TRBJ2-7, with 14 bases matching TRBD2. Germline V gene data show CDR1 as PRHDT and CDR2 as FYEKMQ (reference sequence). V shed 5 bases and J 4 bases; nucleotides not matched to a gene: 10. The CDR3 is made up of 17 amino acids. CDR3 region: CASSHPGTSGSTYEQYF. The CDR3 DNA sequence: TGTGCCAGCAGCCACCCCGGGACTAGCGGGAGTACATACGAGCAGTACTTC.